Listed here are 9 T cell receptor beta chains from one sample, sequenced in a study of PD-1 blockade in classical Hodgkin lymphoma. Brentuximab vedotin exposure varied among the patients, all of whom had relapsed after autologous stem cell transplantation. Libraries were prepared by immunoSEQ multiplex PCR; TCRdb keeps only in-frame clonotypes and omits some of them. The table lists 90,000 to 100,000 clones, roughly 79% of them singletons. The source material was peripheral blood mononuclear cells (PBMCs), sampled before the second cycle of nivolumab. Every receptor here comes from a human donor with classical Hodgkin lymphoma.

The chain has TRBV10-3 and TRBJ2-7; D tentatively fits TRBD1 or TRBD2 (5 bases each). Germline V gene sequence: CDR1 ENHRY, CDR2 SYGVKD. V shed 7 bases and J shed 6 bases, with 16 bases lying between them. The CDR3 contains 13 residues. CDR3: CAINRDLFGEQYF. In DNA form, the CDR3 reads TGTGCCATCAACCGGGACCTCTTCGGCGAGCAGTACTTC.

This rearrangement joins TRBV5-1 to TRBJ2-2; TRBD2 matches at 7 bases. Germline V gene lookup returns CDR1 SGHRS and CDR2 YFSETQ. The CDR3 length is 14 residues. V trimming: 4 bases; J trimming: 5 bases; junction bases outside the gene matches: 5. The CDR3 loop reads CASSPLSGTGELFF. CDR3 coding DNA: TGCGCCAGCAGCCCGCTTAGCGGGACCGGGGAGCTGTTTTTT.

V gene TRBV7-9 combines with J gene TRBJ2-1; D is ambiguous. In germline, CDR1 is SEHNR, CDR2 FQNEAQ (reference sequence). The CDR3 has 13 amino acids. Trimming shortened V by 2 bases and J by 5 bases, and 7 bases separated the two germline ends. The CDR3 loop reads CASSLISNNEQFF. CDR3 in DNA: TGTGCCAGCAGCTTAATCTCAAACAATGAGCAGTTCTTC.

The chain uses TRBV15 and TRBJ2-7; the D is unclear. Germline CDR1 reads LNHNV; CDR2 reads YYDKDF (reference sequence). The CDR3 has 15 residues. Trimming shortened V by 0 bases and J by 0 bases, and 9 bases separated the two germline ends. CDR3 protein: CATSRERISSYEQYF. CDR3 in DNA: TGTGCCACCAGCAGAGAGAGGATCAGCTCCTACGAGCAGTACTTC.

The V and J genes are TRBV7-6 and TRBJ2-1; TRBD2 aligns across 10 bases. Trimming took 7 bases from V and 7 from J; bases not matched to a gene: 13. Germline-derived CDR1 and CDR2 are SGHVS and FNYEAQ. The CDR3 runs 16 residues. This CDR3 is CASTPARLAGGNEQFF. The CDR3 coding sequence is TGTGCCAGCACCCCCGCGCGACTAGCGGGTGGAAATGAGCAGTTCTTC.

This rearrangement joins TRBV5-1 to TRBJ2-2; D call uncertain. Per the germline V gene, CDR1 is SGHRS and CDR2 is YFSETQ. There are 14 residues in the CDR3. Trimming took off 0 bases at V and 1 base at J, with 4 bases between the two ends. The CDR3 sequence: CASSLGGNTGELFF. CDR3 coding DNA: TGCGCCAGCAGCTTGGGGGGGAACACCGGGGAGCTGTTTTTT.

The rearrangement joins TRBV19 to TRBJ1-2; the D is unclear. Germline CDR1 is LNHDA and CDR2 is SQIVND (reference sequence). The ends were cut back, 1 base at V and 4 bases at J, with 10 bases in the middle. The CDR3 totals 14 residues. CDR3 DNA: TGTGCCAGTAGTATAGTGGACGGCCCCTATGGCTACACCTTC. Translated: CASSIVDGPYGYTF. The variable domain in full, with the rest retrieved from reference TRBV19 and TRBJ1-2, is DGGITQSPKYLFRKEGQNVTLSCEQNLNHDAMYWYRQDPGQGLRLIYYSQIVNDFQKGDIAEGYSVSREKKESFPLTVTSAQKNPTAFYLCASSIVDGPYGYTFGSGTRLTVV.

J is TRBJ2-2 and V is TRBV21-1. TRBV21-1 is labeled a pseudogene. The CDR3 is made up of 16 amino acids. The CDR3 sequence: CASSKWKGPPGGELFF. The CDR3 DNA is TGTGCCAGCAGCAAATGGAAGGGACCTCCGGGCGGGGAGCTGTTTTTT.

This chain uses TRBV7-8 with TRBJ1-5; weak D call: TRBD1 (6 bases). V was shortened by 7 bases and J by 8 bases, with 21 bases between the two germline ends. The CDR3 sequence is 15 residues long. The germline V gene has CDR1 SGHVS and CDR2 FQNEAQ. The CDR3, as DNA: TGTGCCAGCACCCTCTCCGGGGGCTCTAATAAGCCCCAGCATTTT. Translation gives CASTLSGGSNKPQHF.